A single sample gave rise to the 5 T cell receptor beta chains below, sequenced in a study of blood T cell repertoires in COVID-19. Produced via immunoSEQ multiplex PCR; TCRdb's table is partial and in-frame only. The sample contains around 64,000 clones, around 66% of which appear only once. The sample comprised PBMCs or T cells enriched from blood (not recorded which). The receptors derive from a woman aged 55-69 years who had been exposed to COVID-19.

V is TRBV5-4 and J is TRBJ2-7, with 9 positions matching TRBD1. The V and J ends lost 4 bases and 7 bases, in that order; junction bases with no gene match: 9. CDR1 SGHNT and CDR2 YYREEE come from the germline V gene (reference sequence). The CDR3 spans 14 residues. The CDR3 spells CASSVDRGSYEQYF. Here the CDR3 DNA reads TGTGCCAGCAGCGTGGACAGGGGCTCGTATGAGCAGTACTTC.

This clone has ten or more counts. The rearrangement links TRBV7-2 to TRBJ1-1; TRBD1 agrees at 8 bases. Germline trimming cut 4 bases from V and 3 bases from J; bases unmatched to any gene: 4. Germline CDR1 is SGHTA and CDR2 is FQGNSA. The CDR3 runs 14 residues. CDR3 sequence: CASSSGQGHTEAFF. CDR3 DNA sequence: TGTGCCAGCAGCTCAGGACAGGGTCACACTGAAGCTTTCTTT.

This clone was counted between two and nine times. The chain links TRBV19 to TRBJ2-1; 10 nucleotides align to TRBD1. Per the germline V gene, CDR1 is LNHDA and CDR2 is SQIVND (reference sequence). V was pared by 5 bases and J by 3 bases, with 4 bases of the junction left unmatched. The CDR3 length is 15 residues. The CDR3 spells CASSVGTGDYNEQFF. CDR3 nucleotides: TGTGCCAGTAGTGTAGGGACAGGGGACTACAATGAGCAGTTCTTC.

This clone showed up just a few times. The chain links TRBV14 to TRBJ1-6; D not certain. Trimming stripped 4 bases from V and 7 bases from J, with 14 bases between. Germline V CDR1 and CDR2: SGHDN, FVKESK. The CDR3 is 15 residues long. In DNA form, the CDR3 reads TGTGCCAGCAGCCGTCTGCCGACGGGGAATTCACCCCTCCACTTT. Translating gives CASSRLPTGNSPLHF.

The chain recombines TRBV28 with TRBJ1-1; possible D gene TRBD1, 5 bases. V lost 10 bases, J lost 2 bases, and 17 bases lay in between. The CDR3 consists of 14 residues. Germline V CDR1 and CDR2: MDHEN, SYDVKM. CDR3 in amino acids: CATRAGLTNTEAFF. The CDR3 DNA is TGTGCCACCCGAGCGGGACTCACAAACACTGAAGCTTTCTTT.